This T cell receptor (beta chain) was documented in a study of regulatory T cells in long-lasting Graves disease. In the study overall: Graves' cases, newly diagnosed, had used antithyroid drugs under 3 months.

CDR1 is LNHDA and CDR2 is SQIVND in the germline V gene (reference sequence). The CDR3 has 16 amino acids. Between the trimmed V and J ends, which lost 4 bases and 4 bases, there was a span of 17 bases. The time point here: newly diagnosed GD, antithyroid drugs for less than 3 months. With RNA extracted from PBMCs as input, the TCR library was made. Sequencing libraries for TCR beta were prepared with iRepertoire HTBI primers and Arm-PCR of CDR3 regions. TCRdb recomputed calls from the multiplex PCR reads with MiXCR, one row per CDR3 protein. The table has about 620,000 distinct CDR3 sequences, about 16% seen once. Separately, the same data were catalogued under a study of T cells in Graves' hyperthyroidism and ophthalmopathy.

Sequenced here: peripheral blood mononuclear cells (PBMCs), sampled at new diagnosis, from a patient treated with antithyroid drugs. The chain combines TRBV19 with TRBJ2-1, with a weak D call TRBD1 (7 bases). The sequence was obtained from a woman aged 30 to 39 with Graves disease. The CDR3 bases are TGTGCCAGTAGTACCACGCCCGCAGGGGGGTACAATGAGCAGTTCTTC. Its translation: CASSTTPAGGYNEQFF. The entire variable domain, with the rest obtained from reference TRBV19 and TRBJ2-1, is as follows: DGGITQSPKYLFRKEGQNVTLSCEQNLNHDAMYWYRQDPGQGLRLIYYSQIVNDFQKGDIAEGYSVSREKKESFPLTVTSAQKNPTAFYLCASSTTPAGGYNEQFFGPGTRLTVL.